These 9 T cell receptor beta chains were all obtained from the same sample, sequenced in a study of cytomegalovirus exposure and HLA in healthy donors. The PCR had 60 Vbeta and 13 Jbeta primers. Clones were sequenced by immunoSEQ multiplex PCR, and TCRdb holds only the in-frame ones, with some missing. Altogether about 150,000 clones are present, approximately 80% being singletons, with the ten largest covering 4.5% to 6%. The specimen was PBMCs. The receptor source for this set is a man aged 25-40 years in good health and CMV-seropositive.

V usage is TRBV28 and J usage is TRBJ1-2; 7 bases match TRBD1. Losses at the gene ends were 7 bases for V and 1 base for J; bases not matched to a gene: 12. Germline V CDR1 and CDR2: MDHEN, SYDVKM. The CDR3 is made up of 16 amino acids. The chain's CDR3 is CASMSSLGTVNYGYTF. CDR3 in DNA: TGTGCCAGCATGTCATCGCTAGGGACAGTTAACTATGGCTACACCTTC.

The V gene is TRBV5-6, the J gene TRBJ2-7; 10 nucleotides agree with TRBD2. CDR1 is SGHDT, CDR2 YYEEEE, per germline. The CDR3 spans 14 residues. Trimming cost V 1 base and J 5 bases; bases outside gene matches: 3. The CDR3 reads CASSLTSGIHEQYF. The CDR3 DNA sequence: TGTGCCAGCAGCTTGACTAGCGGGATCCACGAGCAGTACTTC.

The V call is TRBV5-4, the J call TRBJ2-5; 7 bases map to TRBD1. The CDR3 is 14 residues long. CDR1 SGHNT and CDR2 YYREEE come from the germline V gene (reference sequence). J lost 2 bases, V lost 9 bases, and 10 bases had no gene match. The chain's CDR3 is CATKRGTEQETQYF. CDR3 sequence (DNA): TGTGCCACCAAGAGGGGGACAGAACAAGAGACCCAGTACTTC.

This chain links TRBV5-4 with TRBJ2-1; TRBD1 is a possible D gene (6 bases). V was clipped by 4 bases and J by 0 bases, with 14 bases between them. The CDR3 totals 16 residues. Per germline, CDR1 SGHNT and CDR2 YYREEE (reference sequence). The CDR3 region is CASSSNRALSYNEQFF. CDR3 bases: TGTGCCAGCAGCAGTAACAGGGCCCTCTCCTACAATGAGCAGTTCTTC.

This chain connects TRBV5-6 to TRBJ1-2; 7 bases agree with TRBD1. CDR1 and CDR2 from the germline V gene are SGHDT and YYEEEE. The CDR3 runs to 18 residues. J lost 1 base, V lost 0 bases, and 12 bases had no gene match. In nucleotides, the CDR3 is TGTGCCAGCAGCTTGGTTGCGACAGGGCAACCTTATAACTATGGCTACACCTTC. Translated: CASSLVATGQPYNYGYTF.

The chain couples TRBV30 to TRBJ2-7; 7 positions match TRBD2. Germline V gene sequence: CDR1 GTSNPN, CDR2 SVGIG (reference sequence). V shed 0 bases and J 2 bases; nucleotides not matched to a gene: 7. This CDR3 spans 15 amino acids. DNA for the CDR3: TGTGCCTGGAGTGTAAGAGGGAGGGTGACCTACGAGCAGTACTTC. Amino acid sequence: CAWSVRGRVTYEQYF.

The V gene is TRBV6-6, the J gene TRBJ2-2; tentative D call: TRBD1 (6 bases). The CDR3 has 16 amino acids. Trimming took 6 bases from V and 4 from J, leaving 18 bases between them. Looked up from germline, CDR1 is MNHNY and CDR2 is SVGAGI (reference sequence). The CDR3 region has the DNA TGTGCCAGCAGCCAAACGCGGACAGCTCCCACCGGGGAGCTGTTTTTT. It codes for CASSQTRTAPTGELFF.

The CDR3 sequence is CASSGEYQETQYF. The DNA of the CDR3 is TGTGCCAGCAGCGGGGAGTACCAAGAGACCCAGTACTTC. This chain uses TRBV2 with TRBJ2-5, with D possibly being TRBD2 (5 bases). Trimming left V 6 bases short and J 0 bases short, with 8 bases between. CDR1 and CDR2 from the germline V gene are SNHLY and FYNNEI. CDR3 length equals 13 residues. Full variable domain (outside the CDR3, taken from reference TRBV2 and TRBJ2-5): EPEVTQTPSHQVTQMGQEVILRCVPISNHLYFYWYRQILGQKVEFLVSFYNNEISEKSEIFDDQFSVERPDGSNFTLKIRSTKLEDSAMYFCASSGEYQETQYFGPGTRLLVL.

The sample holds a few counts of this clone. This rearrangement joins TRBV5-1 to TRBJ2-7; TRBD1 might be the D (5 bases). The V end was cut by 0 bases, the J end by 2 bases, with 6 bases between. The CDR3 loop spans 13 amino acids. CDR1 SGHRS and CDR2 YFSETQ come from the germline V gene. CDR3 nucleotides: TGCGCCAGCAGCTTGGAAGGGGCCTACGAGCAGTACTTC. Translated: CASSLEGAYEQYF.